Following are 3 T cell receptor beta chains from one sample sequenced in a study of blood T cell repertoires in COVID-19. Only in-frame clones appear in the TCRdb table, and some are missing; sequencing was by immunoSEQ multiplex PCR. Of 150,000 to 200,000 clones in the sample, approximately 84% were seen once. The sequencing input was peripheral blood. The receptors were sampled from a man in his forties or fifties who had recovered from COVID-19.

V and J are TRBV20-1 and TRBJ1-2; TRBD1 agrees at 9 bases. Germline-derived CDR1 and CDR2 are DFQATT and SNEGSKA (reference sequence). This CDR3 has 14 residues. V shed 3 bases, J shed 8 bases, and the junction held 10 bases outside the gene matches. CDR3 sequence (DNA): TGCAGTGCTAGTTCTGTGACAGGGGGAATGGGCTACACCTTC. This sequence encodes CSASSVTGGMGYTF.

The genes are TRBV2 and TRBJ2-2; D perhaps matches TRBD2 (5 bases). The CDR3 runs to 11 residues. Germline V gene data show CDR1 as SNHLY and CDR2 as FYNNEI. Between the trimmed V and J ends, which lost 7 bases and 7 bases, there was a span of 7 bases. CDR3 loop: CASNRDGELFF. CDR3 coding DNA: TGTGCCAGCAATCGGGACGGGGAGCTGTTTTTT.

A note on this clone: The same CDR3 can be traced to other DNA sequences in this sample. This chain joins TRBV6-2 or TRBV6-3 and TRBJ2-2; D remains unclear. Germline lookup yields CDR1 MNHEY and CDR2 SVGEGT. CDR3 length equals 12 residues. The germline V and J ends were trimmed by 5 bases and 8 bases, with 9 bases remaining between them. The CDR3 DNA is TGTGCCAGCAGTGGATTAGCTGGGGAGCTGTTTTTT. This codes for CASSGLAGELFF.